This TCR beta chain was documented in a study of T cells in Graves' hyperthyroidism and ophthalmopathy (dated by TCRdb to the late 2010s). Concerning the study at large: Peripheral blood samples were taken at the time of initial diagnosis, prior to any treatment. Following sampling, methimazole starting at 30 mg daily was given to hyperthyroidism patients, and high-dose intravenous methylprednisolone was given to ophthalmopathy patients. For training and testing, the 100 or so patients in the discovery cohort were randomly divided in a 7:3 ratio. Prospective prediction of ophthalmopathy was tested in an independent validation cohort consisting of 18 hyperthyroidism patients and more than 15 patients who later progressed to ophthalmopathy. In addition, the study compared T-cell repertoires in thyroid tissue and in blood from roughly six Graves' hyperthyroidism patients. The paper reports TCR Vbeta CDR3 sequencing of approximately 130 peripheral blood samples: around 45 ophthalmopathy, 75 to 80 hyperthyroidism and about 17 progressor patients. TCR V-J signatures able to tell the groups apart were searched for in a discovery cohort of about a hundred patients, of whom roughly 42 had Graves' ophthalmopathy and around 58 had stable Graves' hyperthyroidism.

Stable Graves' hyperthyroidism was defined as the absence of progression to ophthalmopathy over 18 months of follow-up. Hyperthyroidism patients were aged 18 to 65 years and newly diagnosed, with disease duration of less than 2 months. Exclusion was applied to patients with uncontrolled infections, other autoimmune diseases, pregnancy or lactation. Diagnoses relied on clinical symptoms, serum thyroxine and TRAb, thyroid ultrasound and orbital computed tomography. Ficoll-Paque density gradient centrifugation was used to isolate PBMCs from approximately 11 ml of fresh peripheral blood. Trizol reagent was used to extract total RNA, and RNA quality was then checked on an Agilent 2100 Bioanalyzer. At the junction V is shortened by 2 bases and J by 0 bases; bases outside the gene matches: 5. CDR1 and CDR2 were assigned from the germline V gene (reference sequence) as LNHDA and SQIVND. The CDR3 runs 16 amino acids, cysteine and phenylalanine included. Only the CDR3 DNA is retained, 48 bases long and in frame from the first base.

Note on this clonotype: There is no known antigen for this receptor. It has no much larger one-base neighbor in the sample; base qualities were not kept.

The TCR beta CDR3 regions were amplified from the RNA transcripts. A first-round RT-PCR of the TCR CDR3 used the HTBI primer set with the Qiagen OneStep RT-PCR kit. Libraries were constructed in a second round of multiplex PCR, after which size selection and purification were carried out. Libraries were sequenced paired-end with 100 bp reads on an Illumina HiSeq2000. On the study's bioinformatics: SOAPnuke was used to process the raw data, throwing out any read that contained adapters or uncalled bases, had a mean Phred below 15, or lacked an exact constant-primer or identifier match. High-quality paired reads were merged using COPE v1.2.5, and each unique nucleotide sequence was defined as a clonotype. MiTCR v1.1 was used to align the clonotypes against IMGT TRBV, TRBD and TRBJ reference segments. Analysis was restricted to V-J combinations with a frequency above 0.0001, which covered about 99% of repertoires. The TCS score was defined as the ratio of F50 (clonal expansion) to E x V (chaos), calculated using BLOSUM62-based TCRdist between CDR3 peptides within each V-J. Welch's t-statistics and random forest reduced fewer than 550 V-J features to some 14, which were used in a naive Bayes classifier (R e1071). TCRdb cleaned the public reads at Q25 with fastp, built clones with MiXCR and kept in-frame beta chains. Duplicate CDR3 protein sequences are folded into a single record with the most common DNA and genes. Clone size and V and J calls follow TCRdb, not the original study. Across this sample there are about 200,000 distinct CDR3 sequences, with about a sixth seen only once. Together, the top ten hold 40% to 65% of the sample.

The full study reports these points: During validation, the model predicted progression to ophthalmopathy a median of roughly 7.1 months ahead of onset, with 60% to 71% sensitivity and almost 75% specificity. Sample size was not statistically predetermined, and investigators were not blinded to group allocation. Blood samples also contained most of the expanded thyroid clonotypes (frequency above 0.001), which suggests that blood repertoires may reflect thyroid immune responses. A model built on a 13 V-J signature distinguished ophthalmopathy from stable hyperthyroidism, reaching roughly 88% sensitivity and around 81% specificity in cross-validation and 80%/75% in testing.

What was sequenced was blood. The sequence links TRBV19 to TRBJ2-7; 9 of the junction bases match TRBD1. The sequence was collected from a woman aged 50 to 60 with Graves' hyperthyroidism. The CDR3 in this case is CASSISGTGFSYEQYF. DNA sequence: TGTGCCAGTAGTATAAGCGGGACAGGGTTCTCCTACGAGCAGTACTTC.